These 2 T cell receptor beta chains were sequenced from one sample in a study of blood T cell repertoires in COVID-19. Only in-frame clones appear in the TCRdb table, and some are missing; sequencing was by immunoSEQ multiplex PCR. The sample lists some 140,000 clones; about 90% were seen once. The specimen was peripheral blood. These TCRs come from a man aged 50 or older with acute or convalescent COVID-19.

This clone occurred once. This sequence joins TRBV12-3 or TRBV12-4 and TRBJ2-3; D ambiguous. Trimming shortened V by 8 bases and J by 3 bases, and 9 bases separated the two germline ends. This CDR3 contains 12 residues. CDR3 sequence reads: CASGPGTDTQYF. CDR3 bases: TGTGCCAGCGGTCCCGGGACAGATACGCAGTATTTT.

The chain links TRBV11-3 to TRBJ1-5; TRBD1 might be the D (6 bases). This CDR3 is built from 15 residues. Germline V gene lookup returns CDR1 SGHNT and CDR2 YENEEA. V was trimmed by 5 bases and J by 4 bases, leaving 15 bases between them. CDR3 DNA sequence: TGTGCCAGCAGCGCCCGTCAGGGGCAGAATCAGCCCCAGCATTTT. It yields the protein CASSARQGQNQPQHF. Full variable domain (outside the CDR3, taken from reference TRBV11-3 and TRBJ1-5): EAGVVQSPRYKIIEKKQPVAFWCNPISGHNTLYWYLQNLGQGPELLIRYENEEAVDDSQLPKDRFSAERLKGVDSTLKIQPAELGDSAVYLCASSARQGQNQPQHFGDGTRLSIL.